This entry features one T cell receptor beta chain sequence. These data originate in a study of blood T cell repertoires in COVID-19. About the research overall: The analysed material was cDNA or gDNA that came from T cells, B-cell-depleted T cells, or PBMCs.

Authors' analysis steps: Amplification of reference gene primers was used by the study to estimate nucleated cell counts. The protocol was immunoSEQ multiplex PCR, while the TCRdb copy is restricted to in-frame clones and leaves out a portion. Clone size and V and J calls were adopted from that table, with D and trimming inferred from the DNA. The sample lists 100,000 to 150,000 clones; around 84% were seen once. CDR3 size: 17 residues. CDR1 is LGHNT, CDR2 FRNRAP, per germline. Deletions cut 4 bases from V and 0 bases from J, with 18 bases between. What was sequenced was peripheral blood. The rearrangement links TRBV12-5 to TRBJ1-1; D is possibly TRBD1 (6 bases). The sequence was collected from a woman of 80 years or more with acute or convalescent COVID-19. The CDR3 DNA sequence: TGTGCTAGTGGTTCGACTACAGGGTGGACCATGAACACTGAAGCTTTCTTT. This gives the protein CASGSTTGWTMNTEAFF.